What follows are 29 T cell receptor beta chains derived from one specimen sequenced in a study of Ad26.COV2.S vaccination and SARS-CoV-2 variants. As to treatment: around 19 received Ad26.COV2.S at low or high dose, single or two shots; 5 received placebo; per-sample allocation not given. Sampling was done on day 63 after the first vaccine or placebo injection. Profiled with immunoSEQ multiplex PCR; TCRdb holds only in-frame clones, not every one. This table has around 350,000 clones, approximately 84% appearing once. The material was peripheral blood, obtained in a trial of Ad26.COV2.S vaccine versus placebo. Receptors were obtained from a person aged 18-65 years who received the Ad26.COV2.S COVID-19 vaccine or a placebo.

This clone was recorded only once. The J gene is TRBJ2-5, the V gene TRBV28; 14 nucleotides line up with TRBD2. The CDR3 consists of 17 residues. J gave up 5 bases and V 5 bases, and 10 bases lay outside the gene matches. Germline V lookup: CDR1 MDHEN, CDR2 SYDVKM. Here the CDR3 DNA reads TGTGCCAGCAGTACTCCTTGGGGACTAGCGGGAGTGGAGACCCAGTACTTC. Translation gives CASSTPWGLAGVETQYF.

CDR3 protein: CASSPTGRGLEAFF. The CDR3 DNA reads as TGTGCCAGCAGCCCCACGGGCCGGGGACTGGAAGCTTTCTTT. The V and J genes are TRBV3-1 (or the pseudogene TRBV3-2) and TRBJ1-1; maybe TRBD1 (5 bases). This CDR3 comprises 14 residues. Per the germline V gene, CDR1 is LGHDT and CDR2 is YNNKEL (reference sequence). Between the trimmed V and J ends, which lost 4 bases and 8 bases, there was a span of 17 bases.

This CDR3 is CASSVDPSGPEETQYF. CDR3 nucleotide sequence: TGTGCCAGCAGCGTAGACCCTTCGGGTCCTGAAGAGACCCAGTACTTC. The rearrangement uses TRBV9 and TRBJ2-5; D is uncertain. The V gene's germline CDR1 is SGDLS and CDR2 YYNGEE. The CDR3 runs 16 residues. V was trimmed by 0 bases and J by 3 bases, leaving 15 bases between them.

The V gene is TRBV2, the J gene TRBJ2-7; the D is unclear. The V gene's germline CDR1 is SNHLY and CDR2 FYNNEI. V lost 6 bases, J lost 6 bases, and 9 bases lay in between. This CDR3 is 11 amino acids long. The CDR3 coding sequence is TGTGCCAGCAGGGCGCCGGTCGAGCAGTACTTC. This codes for CASRAPVEQYF. The entire variable domain, with the rest obtained from reference TRBV2 and TRBJ2-7, is as follows: EPEVTQTPSHQVTQMGQEVILRCVPISNHLYFYWYRQILGQKVEFLVSFYNNEISEKSEIFDDQFSVERPDGSNFTLKIRSTKLEDSAMYFCASRAPVEQYFGPGTRLTVT.

This sequence joins TRBV7-2 and TRBJ2-3; D is unresolved. Germline loops: CDR1 SGHTA, CDR2 FQGNSA. V shed 5 bases and J shed 2 bases, with 11 bases lying between them. CDR3 length: 14 amino acids. The CDR3 sequence: CASSLGPFTDTQYF. CDR3 nucleotides: TGTGCCAGCAGCCTCGGGCCCTTCACAGATACGCAGTATTTT.

The chain has TRBV7-9 and TRBJ2-7, with 9 bases lining up with TRBD1. Germline assignment: CDR1 SEHNR and CDR2 FQNEAQ (reference sequence). The CDR3 has 14 amino acids. The ends lost 5 bases at V and 5 bases at J; junction bases unmatched: 7. CDR3 amino acids: CASSRDRADHEQYF. DNA for the CDR3: TGTGCCAGCAGCCGGGACAGGGCGGACCACGAGCAGTACTTC.

The chain employs TRBV3-1 (or the pseudogene TRBV3-2) and TRBJ2-7; unclear D gene. V gave up 6 bases and J gave up 3 bases, with 15 bases separating them. The germline gives CDR1 LGHDT, CDR2 YNNKEL (reference sequence). This CDR3 has 14 residues. The CDR3 loop is CASSSNNGFYEQYF. The CDR3 coding sequence is TGTGCCAGCAGTAGTAACAATGGGTTCTACGAGCAGTACTTC.

This sequence joins TRBV29-1 and TRBJ2-3; 14 bases fit TRBD2. This CDR3 contains 17 residues. Germline assignment: CDR1 SQVTM and CDR2 ANQGSEA. J lost 4 bases, V lost 6 bases, and 12 bases had no gene match. The CDR3 DNA reads TGCAGCGTGTCTCCCGGGACTAGCGGGAGTTTCCCAGATACGCAGTATTTT. This encodes CSVSPGTSGSFPDTQYF.

The rearrangement uses TRBV4-1 and TRBJ1-1, with no clear D. The CDR3 length is 13 residues. From germline, CDR1 is MGHRA and CDR2 YSYEKL. Trimming took 5 bases from V and 3 from J, leaving 10 bases between them. The CDR3 nucleotides read TGCGCCAGCAGCGAGGTGGTAGACACTGAAGCTTTCTTT. Protein: CASSEVVDTEAFF.

The rearrangement links TRBV4-1 to TRBJ2-1; TRBD2 aligns across 12 bases. The V and J ends lost 1 base and 3 bases, in that order; junction bases with no gene match: 7. Germline V gene sequence: CDR1 MGHRA, CDR2 YSYEKL. This CDR3 contains 18 residues. CDR3 residues: CASSQVPLAGGIYNEQFF. CDR3 DNA sequence: TGCGCCAGCAGCCAAGTCCCGCTAGCGGGAGGGATCTACAATGAGCAGTTCTTC.

This clone was seen repeatedly, ten times or more. This chain links TRBV3-1 (or the pseudogene TRBV3-2) with TRBJ2-7; D perhaps matches TRBD2 (6 bases). CDR1 is LGHDT, CDR2 YNNKEL, per germline (reference sequence). V lost 1 base and J 0 bases, leaving 7 bases between the germline ends. The CDR3 contains 14 residues. The CDR3 spells CASSQAGVSYEQYF. CDR3 sequence (DNA): TGTGCCAGCAGCCAAGCGGGGGTCTCCTACGAGCAGTACTTC.

Written as DNA, the CDR3 is TGTGCCAGCACCCGGGACAGCTACAATGAGCAGTTCTTC. Translated, it gives CASTRDSYNEQFF. The gene calls are TRBV2 and TRBJ2-1; 7 bases map to TRBD1. J was trimmed by 3 bases and V by 7 bases; bases with no gene match: 3. CDR3 length: 13 residues. CDR1 SNHLY and CDR2 FYNNEI come from the germline V gene. Filled out from reference TRBV2 and TRBJ2-1, the complete variable domain reads EPEVTQTPSHQVTQMGQEVILRCVPISNHLYFYWYRQILGQKVEFLVSFYNNEISEKSEIFDDQFSVERPDGSNFTLKIRSTKLEDSAMYFCASTRDSYNEQFFGPGTRLTVL.

The CDR3 protein is CASNPGGLRGTIYF. CDR3 sequence (DNA): TGTGCCAGCAACCCGGGCGGGCTGAGAGGTACCATATATTTT. The V gene is TRBV6-5, the J gene TRBJ1-3; D call uncertain. CDR1 MNHEY and CDR2 SVGAGI come from the germline V gene. V lost 7 bases to trimming and J lost 10 bases, with 20 bases between them. This CDR3 contains 14 residues.

The V gene is TRBV19, the J gene TRBJ2-7; 7 nucleotides align to TRBD1. The CDR3 length is 13 residues. Germline V lookup: CDR1 LNHDA, CDR2 SQIVND (reference sequence). Trimming cost V 6 bases and J 3 bases; bases outside gene matches: 5. The CDR3 coding sequence is TGTGCCAGTAGATCAGGGGGTAGCTACGAGCAGTACTTC. Protein product: CASRSGGSYEQYF.

The V call is TRBV29-1, the J call TRBJ1-1; no definite D call. The CDR3 is made up of 15 amino acids. Germline-derived CDR1 and CDR2 are SQVTM and ANQGSEA. Trimming stripped 4 bases from V and 1 base from J, with 16 bases between. The CDR3 sequence: CSVGWPGPGNTEAFF. The CDR3 DNA is TGCAGCGTTGGATGGCCAGGTCCGGGGAACACTGAAGCTTTCTTT.

The chain recombines TRBV5-4 with TRBJ2-3; D uncertain. This CDR3 contains 14 residues. With 4 bases removed from V and 6 bases from J, the gap between germline ends came to 15 bases. The germline V gene encodes CDR1 SGHNT and CDR2 YYREEE (reference sequence). This chain's CDR3 is CASSQGPQADTQYF. CDR3 in DNA: TGTGCCAGCAGCCAAGGACCCCAAGCCGATACGCAGTATTTT. Full variable domain (remainder filled in from reference TRBV5-4 and TRBJ2-3): ETGVTQSPTHLIKTRGQQVTLRCSSQSGHNTVSWYQQALGQGPQFIFQYYREEENGRGNFPPRFSGLQFPNYSSELNVNALELDDSALYLCASSQGPQADTQYFGPGTRLTVL.

The chain recombines TRBV28 with TRBJ2-1; 11 positions match TRBD2. The junction had 15 bases not matched to a gene; V was cut back by 5 bases and J by 9 bases. This CDR3 has 17 amino acids. From germline, CDR1 is MDHEN and CDR2 SYDVKM. In nucleotides, the CDR3 is TGTGCCAGCAGTCCCGGGGTAGCGGGAGGGCCTCTCCTTGAGCAGTTCTTC. This encodes CASSPGVAGGPLLEQFF.

The chain uses TRBV19 and TRBJ2-1; D remains ambiguous. The CDR3 consists of 15 residues. Germline lookup yields CDR1 LNHDA and CDR2 SQIVND (reference sequence). Between the trimmed V and J ends, which lost 4 bases and 6 bases, there was a span of 16 bases. DNA for the CDR3: TGTGCCAGTAGTACTGACATAGTAATTTTCAATGAGCAGTTCTTC. Its translation is CASSTDIVIFNEQFF. Variable domain in full (rest from reference TRBV19 and TRBJ2-1): DGGITQSPKYLFRKEGQNVTLSCEQNLNHDAMYWYRQDPGQGLRLIYYSQIVNDFQKGDIAEGYSVSREKKESFPLTVTSAQKNPTAFYLCASSTDIVIFNEQFFGPGTRLTVL.

The rearrangement uses TRBV3-1 (or the pseudogene TRBV3-2) and TRBJ2-7, with 15 bases identical to TRBD2. J lost 5 bases, V lost 0 bases, and 5 bases had no gene match. CDR1 and CDR2 (germline): LGHDT, YNNKEL (reference sequence). This CDR3 is 17 amino acids long. Written as DNA, the CDR3 is TGTGCCAGCAGCCAAGAGGGGACTAGCGGGAGGAGCCACGAGCAGTACTTC. This sequence encodes CASSQEGTSGRSHEQYF.

The chain links TRBV9 to TRBJ1-5; no definite D call. This CDR3 contains 13 residues. Germline CDR1 and CDR2: SGDLS and YYNGEE. The V and J ends lost 4 bases and 8 bases respectively, with 13 bases between them. CDR3 loop: CASSLEPGKPQHF. CDR3 nucleotides: TGTGCCAGCAGCTTAGAGCCCGGTAAGCCCCAGCATTTT.

This clone was seen only once. V and J are TRBV7-8 and TRBJ2-5; D is unresolved. The CDR3 extends over 15 amino acids. V lost 6 bases and J 0 bases, leaving 14 bases between the germline ends. The germline gives CDR1 SGHVS, CDR2 FQNEAQ. In nucleotides, the CDR3 is TGTGCCAGCAGGCCAGGACGGATAGACCAAGAGACCCAGTACTTC. It yields the protein CASRPGRIDQETQYF. Full variable domain (missing parts from reference TRBV7-8 and TRBJ2-5): GAGVSQSPRYKVAKRGQDVALRCDPISGHVSLFWYQQALGQGPEFLTYFQNEAQLDKSGLPSDRFFAERPEGSVSTLKIQRTQQEDSAVYLCASRPGRIDQETQYFGPGTRLLVL.

This clone was counted a few times. The gene calls are TRBV10-3 and TRBJ1-4; 8 nucleotides match TRBD1. Germline V gene data show CDR1 as ENHRY and CDR2 as SYGVKD. With 3 bases clipped from V and 8 bases from J, the junction kept 5 bases outside the gene matches. The CDR3 length is 14 residues. The CDR3 protein is CAISESGGEEKLFF. The CDR3 coding sequence is TGTGCCATCAGTGAATCAGGGGGCGAGGAAAAACTGTTTTTT.

This rearrangement joins TRBV9 to TRBJ1-2; maybe TRBD1 (5 bases). Germline V gene data show CDR1 as SGDLS and CDR2 as YYNGEE. The ends were cut back, 0 bases at V and 6 bases at J, with 9 bases in the middle. CDR3 length: 13 amino acids. The chain's CDR3 is CASSVGAGNGYTF. Written as DNA, the CDR3 is TGTGCCAGCAGCGTAGGGGCAGGGAATGGCTACACCTTC.

The chain joins TRBV2 to TRBJ1-5; no clear D. The CDR3 is 14 amino acids. Germline V gene lookup returns CDR1 SNHLY and CDR2 FYNNEI. The ends were cut back, 1 base at V and 1 base at J, with 5 bases in the middle. The CDR3 here is CASSEGESNQPQHF. The DNA of the CDR3 is TGTGCCAGCAGTGAAGGGGAGAGCAATCAGCCCCAGCATTTT.

The rearrangement joins TRBV20-1 to TRBJ1-1; a weak D match, TRBD1 (5 bases). Germline lookup yields CDR1 DFQATT and CDR2 SNEGSKA (reference sequence). This CDR3 contains 11 residues. The V gene lost 4 bases and the J gene lost 7 bases, with 10 bases spanning the gap. The chain's CDR3 is CSAIQGFEAFF. The CDR3 DNA is TGCAGTGCTATTCAGGGATTTGAAGCTTTCTTT.

The rearrangement links TRBV10-2 to TRBJ1-5, with a tentative D call TRBD1 (5 bases). V lost 6 bases to trimming and J lost 5 bases, with 8 bases between them. The CDR3 is 12 amino acids. Germline V gives CDR1 WSHSY, CDR2 SAAADI. The CDR3 sequence is CASRTGDQPQHF. CDR3 nucleotide sequence: TGCGCCAGCAGAACAGGAGATCAGCCCCAGCATTTT.

The chain couples TRBV11-2 to TRBJ2-7, with 7 bases fitting TRBD2. The CDR3 totals 15 residues. V was pared by 1 base and J by 4 bases, with 7 bases of the junction left unmatched. CDR1 and CDR2 (germline): SGHAT, FQNNGV. The DNA for the CDR3 is TGTGCCAGCAGCTTAGTCGCTAGCGGAGGATACGAGCAGTACTTC. This codes for CASSLVASGGYEQYF.

The V and J genes are TRBV7-6 and TRBJ2-7, with 7 bases aligning to TRBD1. The CDR3 consists of 12 residues. CDR1 SGHVS and CDR2 FNYEAQ come from the germline V gene. After removal of 5 bases from V and 6 bases from J, the junction contained 4 bases not matched to a gene. The CDR3 spells CASSPGTAEQYF. As DNA, the CDR3 is TGTGCCAGCAGCCCGGGGACAGCCGAGCAGTACTTC.

V usage is TRBV11-2 and J usage is TRBJ2-2; TRBD1 matches 7 bases. The CDR3 runs 14 residues. Germline CDR1 is SGHAT and CDR2 is FQNNGV. Losses at the gene ends were 8 bases for V and 5 bases for J; bases not matched to a gene: 8. The CDR3 reads CASYFSGGTGELFF. The CDR3, as DNA: TGTGCCAGCTACTTCTCAGGGGGAACCGGGGAGCTGTTTTTT.